The present T cell receptor beta chain was sequenced within a study of read filtering for tumor transcriptome and immune sequencing. At the level of the study: TCR-mapped reads were about 3.5 to 10.27 million with IR-seq versus about 85 to 1273 with RNA-seq.

Sampling of bone marrow took place during active disease in every patient. This clonotype was seen repeatedly, ten times or more. The CDR3 loop spans 14 amino acids. J lost 2 bases, V lost 3 bases, and 4 bases had no gene match. CDR1 is DFQATT, CDR2 SNEGSKA, per germline (reference sequence). Molecular barcoded adaptors covering alpha/delta and beta/gamma chains were used on approximately 400 ng RNA. TCRdb called the reads again in MiXCR, with one record for every CDR3 protein. The sample contains about 58,000 distinct CDR3 sequences, about 12% of which appear only once. This TCR derives from a donor at least 40 years old with multiple myeloma. Sequenced sample: a population of CD138-negative cells sorted from bone marrow. This chain joins TRBV20-1 and TRBJ1-5; 7 positions agree with TRBD1. DNA for the CDR3: TGCAGTGCTAGTCCAGGGGGAGGCAATCAGCCCCAGCATTTT. Its protein is CSASPGGGNQPQHF.